The sequence of this T cell receptor beta chain was determined in a study of naive and memory T cell subsets. Study conclusions and caveats: In CD4 and CD8 cells, diversity dropped from naive through EMRA.

Two oligonucleotides, mixed equimolar, formed the beta constant-region primer covering TRBC1 and TRBC2. TCRdb itself ran the UMI-ligation and nested PCR reads through MiXCR, one entry per CDR3 protein. Among 100,000 or so distinct CDR3 sequences, 7% were seen once, and the ten largest hold roughly 1.5%. This clonotype was counted a few times. What it binds is not known. Trimming cost V 0 bases and J 7 bases, with 16 bases left between them. This CDR3 region has 16 residues. Germline V CDR1 and CDR2: MNHEY, SVGEGT. The specimen sequenced was central memory CD4+ T cells from blood. This receptor was obtained from a human donor in good health. The V gene is TRBV6-2 or TRBV6-3, the J gene TRBJ2-1; D is unresolved. The DNA for the CDR3 is TGTGCCAGCAGTTACTCGGGCCTCTCCGTCGGGAATGAGCAGTTCTTC. Encoded protein: CASSYSGLSVGNEQFF.